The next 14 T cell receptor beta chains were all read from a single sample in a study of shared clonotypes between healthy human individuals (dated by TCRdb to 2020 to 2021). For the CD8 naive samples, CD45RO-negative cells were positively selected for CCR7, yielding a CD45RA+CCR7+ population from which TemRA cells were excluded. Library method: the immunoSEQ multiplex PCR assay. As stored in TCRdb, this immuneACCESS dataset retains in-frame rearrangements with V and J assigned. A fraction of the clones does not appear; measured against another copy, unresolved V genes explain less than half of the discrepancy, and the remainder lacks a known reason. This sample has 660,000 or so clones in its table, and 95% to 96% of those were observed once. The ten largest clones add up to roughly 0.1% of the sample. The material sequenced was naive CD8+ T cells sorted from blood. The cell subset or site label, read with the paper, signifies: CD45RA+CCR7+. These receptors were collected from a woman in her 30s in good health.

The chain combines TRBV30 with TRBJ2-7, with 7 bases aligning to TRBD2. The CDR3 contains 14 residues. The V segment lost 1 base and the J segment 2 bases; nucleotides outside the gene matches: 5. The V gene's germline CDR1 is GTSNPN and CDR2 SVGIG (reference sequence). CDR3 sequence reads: CAWSASSGPYEQYF. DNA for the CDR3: TGTGCCTGGAGTGCCTCTAGCGGACCCTACGAGCAGTACTTC.

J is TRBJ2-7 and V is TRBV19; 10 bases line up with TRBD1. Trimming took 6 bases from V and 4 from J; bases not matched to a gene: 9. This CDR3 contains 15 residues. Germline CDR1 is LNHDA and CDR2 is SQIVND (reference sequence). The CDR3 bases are TGTGCCAGTAGCGGGGGACAGGGGCCTGGTTACGAGCAGTACTTC. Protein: CASSGGQGPGYEQYF.

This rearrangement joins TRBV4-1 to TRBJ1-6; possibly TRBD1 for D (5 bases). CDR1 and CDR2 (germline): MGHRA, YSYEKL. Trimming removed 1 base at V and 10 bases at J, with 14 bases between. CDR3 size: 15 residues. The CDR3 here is CASSQAQGGESPLHF. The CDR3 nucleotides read TGCGCCAGCAGCCAAGCGCAGGGCGGCGAATCACCCCTCCACTTT.

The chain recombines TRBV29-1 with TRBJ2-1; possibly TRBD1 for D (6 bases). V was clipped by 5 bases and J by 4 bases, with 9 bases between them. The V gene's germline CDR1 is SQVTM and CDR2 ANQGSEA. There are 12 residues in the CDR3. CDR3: CSVSQGYNEQFF. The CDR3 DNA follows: TGCAGCGTTTCACAGGGTTACAATGAGCAGTTCTTC.

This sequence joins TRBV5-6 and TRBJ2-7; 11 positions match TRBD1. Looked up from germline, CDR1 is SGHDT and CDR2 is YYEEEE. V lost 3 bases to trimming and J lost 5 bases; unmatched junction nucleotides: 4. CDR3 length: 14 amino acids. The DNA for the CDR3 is TGTGCCAGCAGCTGGGACAGGGGGTTTGACGAGCAGTACTTC. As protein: CASSWDRGFDEQYF. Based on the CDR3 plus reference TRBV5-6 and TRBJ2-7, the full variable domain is DAGVTQSPTHLIKTRGQQVTLRCSPKSGHDTVSWYQQALGQGPQFIFQYYEEEERQRGNFPDRFSGHQFPNYSSELNVNALLLGDSALYLCASSWDRGFDEQYFGPGTRLTVT.

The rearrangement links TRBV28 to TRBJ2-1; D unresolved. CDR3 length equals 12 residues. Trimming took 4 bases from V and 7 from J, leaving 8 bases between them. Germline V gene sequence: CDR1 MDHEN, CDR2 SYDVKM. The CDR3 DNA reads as TGTGCCAGCAGTTCTCAAAGGAATGAGCAGTTCTTC. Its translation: CASSSQRNEQFF.

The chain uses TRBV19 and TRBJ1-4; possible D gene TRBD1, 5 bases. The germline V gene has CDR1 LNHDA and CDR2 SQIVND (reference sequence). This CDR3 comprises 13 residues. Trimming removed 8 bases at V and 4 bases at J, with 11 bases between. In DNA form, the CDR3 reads TGTGCCAGTTCATGGGGGTTTAATGAAAAACTGTTTTTT. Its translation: CASSWGFNEKLFF.

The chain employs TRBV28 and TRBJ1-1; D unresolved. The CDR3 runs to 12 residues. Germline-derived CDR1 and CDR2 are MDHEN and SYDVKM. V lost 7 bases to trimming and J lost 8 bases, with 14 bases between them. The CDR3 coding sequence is TGTGCCAGCACTCACCCGGCCAGCGAAGCTTTCTTT. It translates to CASTHPASEAFF.

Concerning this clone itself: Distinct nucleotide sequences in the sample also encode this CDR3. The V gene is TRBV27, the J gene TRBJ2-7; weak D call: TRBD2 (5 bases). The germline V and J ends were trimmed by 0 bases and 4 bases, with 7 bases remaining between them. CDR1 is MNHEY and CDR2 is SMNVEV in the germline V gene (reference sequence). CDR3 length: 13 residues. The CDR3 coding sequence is TGTGCCAGCAGTTTATCGAGGGCTTACGAGCAGTACTTC. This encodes CASSLSRAYEQYF.

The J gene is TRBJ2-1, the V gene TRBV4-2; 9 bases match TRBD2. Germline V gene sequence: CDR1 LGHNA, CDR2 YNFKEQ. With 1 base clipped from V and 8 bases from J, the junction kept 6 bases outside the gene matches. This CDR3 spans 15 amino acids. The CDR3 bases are TGTGCCAGCAGCCAAGTGGCGGGAGGGTTACATGAGCAGTTCTTC. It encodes CASSQVAGGLHEQFF.

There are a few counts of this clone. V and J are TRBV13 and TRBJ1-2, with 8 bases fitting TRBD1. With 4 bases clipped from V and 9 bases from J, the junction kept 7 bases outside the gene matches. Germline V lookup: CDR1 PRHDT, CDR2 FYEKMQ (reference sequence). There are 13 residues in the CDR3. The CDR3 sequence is CASSSGQGGSYTF. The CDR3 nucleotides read TGTGCCAGCAGCTCTGGACAGGGAGGCAGCTACACCTTC.

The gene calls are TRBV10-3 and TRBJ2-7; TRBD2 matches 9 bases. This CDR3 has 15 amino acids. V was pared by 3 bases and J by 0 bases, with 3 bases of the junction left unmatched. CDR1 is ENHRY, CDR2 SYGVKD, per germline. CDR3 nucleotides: TGTGCCATCAGTGACGGCGGGAGGGCCTCCTACGAGCAGTACTTC. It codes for CAISDGGRASYEQYF.

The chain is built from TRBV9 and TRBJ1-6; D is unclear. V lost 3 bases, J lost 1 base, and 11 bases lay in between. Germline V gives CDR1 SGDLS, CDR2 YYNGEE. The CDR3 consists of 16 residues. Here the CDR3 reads CASSGSIRSYNSPLHF. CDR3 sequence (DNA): TGTGCCAGCAGCGGATCTATCAGGTCCTATAATTCACCCCTCCACTTT.

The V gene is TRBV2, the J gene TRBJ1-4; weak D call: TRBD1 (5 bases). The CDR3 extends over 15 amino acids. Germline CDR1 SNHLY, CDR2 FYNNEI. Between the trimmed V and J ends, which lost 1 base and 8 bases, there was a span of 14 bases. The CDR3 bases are TGTGCCAGCAGTGAAGTCCGGGGCCCGGGGGAAAAACTGTTTTTT. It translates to CASSEVRGPGEKLFF.